This note documents a single TCR beta chain sequence. This CDR3 region has 13 residues. The germline V gene encodes CDR1 MNHEY and CDR2 SMNVEV (reference sequence). The V and J ends lost 4 bases and 6 bases respectively, with 10 bases between them. All enrollees were roughly 18 to 89 years old and from under 25 US areas. This specimen comes from a study of blood T cell repertoires in COVID-19. Study at large: COVID-19 samples, acute and convalescent, were from the United States, Italy and Spain.

This table comes from immunoSEQ multiplex PCR, and its TCRdb copy is limited to in-frame clones, with some not included. The data contain about 350,000 clones, approximately 84% of them singletons. The TCR comes from a woman between 25 and 40 years old who had recovered from COVID-19. This rearrangement joins TRBV27 to TRBJ1-5, with D hard to call. Sequenced material: PBMCs or T cells enriched from blood (not recorded which). The CDR3 DNA sequence: TGTGCCAGCAGTTCGGAGGGTTCTCAGCCCCAGCATTTT. Its translation is CASSSEGSQPQHF.